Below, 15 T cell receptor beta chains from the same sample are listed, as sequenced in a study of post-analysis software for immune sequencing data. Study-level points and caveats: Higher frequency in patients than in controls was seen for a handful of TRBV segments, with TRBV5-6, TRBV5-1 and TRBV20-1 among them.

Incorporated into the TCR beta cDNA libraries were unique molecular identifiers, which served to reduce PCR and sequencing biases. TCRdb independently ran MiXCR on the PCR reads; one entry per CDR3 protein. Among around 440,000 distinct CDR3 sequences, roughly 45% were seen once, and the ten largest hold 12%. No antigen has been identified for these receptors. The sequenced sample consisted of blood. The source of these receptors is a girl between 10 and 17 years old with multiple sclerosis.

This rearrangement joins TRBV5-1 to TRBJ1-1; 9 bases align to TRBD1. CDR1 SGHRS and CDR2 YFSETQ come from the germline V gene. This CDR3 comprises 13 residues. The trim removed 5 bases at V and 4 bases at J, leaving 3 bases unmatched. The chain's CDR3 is CASRQQGATEAFF. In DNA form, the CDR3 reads TGCGCCAGCAGACAACAGGGGGCCACTGAAGCTTTCTTT. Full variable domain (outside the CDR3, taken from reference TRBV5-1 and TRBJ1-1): KAGVTQTPRYLIKTRGQQVTLSCSPISGHRSVSWYQQTPGQGLQFLFEYFSETQRNKGNFPGRFSGRQFSNSRSEMNVSTLELGDSALYLCASRQQGATEAFFGQGTRLTVV.

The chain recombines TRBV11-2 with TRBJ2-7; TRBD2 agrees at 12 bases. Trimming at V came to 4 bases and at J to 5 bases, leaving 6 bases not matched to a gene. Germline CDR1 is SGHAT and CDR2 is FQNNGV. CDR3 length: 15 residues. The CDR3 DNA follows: TGTGCCAGCAGCTCCCGACTAGCGGGAGTGGACGAGCAGTACTTC. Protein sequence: CASSSRLAGVDEQYF. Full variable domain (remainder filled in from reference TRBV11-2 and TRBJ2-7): EAGVAQSPRYKIIEKRQSVAFWCNPISGHATLYWYQQILGQGPKLLIQFQNNGVVDDSQLPKDRFSAERLKGVDSTLKIQPAKLEDSAVYLCASSSRLAGVDEQYFGPGTRLTVT.

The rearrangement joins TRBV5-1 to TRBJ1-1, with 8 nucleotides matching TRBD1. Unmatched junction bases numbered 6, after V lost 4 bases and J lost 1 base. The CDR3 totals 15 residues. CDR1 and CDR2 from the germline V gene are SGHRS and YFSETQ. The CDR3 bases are TGCGCCAGCAGCGGCGAGACAGGGGAGAACACTGAAGCTTTCTTT. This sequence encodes CASSGETGENTEAFF.

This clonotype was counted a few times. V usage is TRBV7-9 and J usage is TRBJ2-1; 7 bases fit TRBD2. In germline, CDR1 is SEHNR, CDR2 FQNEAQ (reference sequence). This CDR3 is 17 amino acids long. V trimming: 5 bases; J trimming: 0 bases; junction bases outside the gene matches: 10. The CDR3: CASSPPTSESSYNEQFF. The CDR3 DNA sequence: TGTGCCAGCAGCCCGCCTACTAGCGAGAGCTCCTACAATGAGCAGTTCTTC.

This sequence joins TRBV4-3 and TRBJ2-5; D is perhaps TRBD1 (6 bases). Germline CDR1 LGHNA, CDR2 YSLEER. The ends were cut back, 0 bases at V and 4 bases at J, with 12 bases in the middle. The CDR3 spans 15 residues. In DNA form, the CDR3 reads TGCGCCAGCAGCCAAGATTGGGGGCTGGGAGAGACCCAGTACTTC. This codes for CASSQDWGLGETQYF.

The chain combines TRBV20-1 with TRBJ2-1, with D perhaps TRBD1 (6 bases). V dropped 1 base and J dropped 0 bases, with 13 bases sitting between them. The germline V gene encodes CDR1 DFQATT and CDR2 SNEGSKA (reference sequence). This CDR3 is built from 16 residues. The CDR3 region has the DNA TGCAGTGCTAGAGGGCCGAGGGGGAGCTCCTACAATGAGCAGTTCTTC. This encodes CSARGPRGSSYNEQFF.

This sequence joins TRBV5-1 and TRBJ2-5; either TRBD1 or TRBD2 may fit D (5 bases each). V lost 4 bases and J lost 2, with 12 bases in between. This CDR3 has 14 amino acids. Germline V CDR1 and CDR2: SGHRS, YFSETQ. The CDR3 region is CASSPGTNQETQYF. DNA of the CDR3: TGCGCCAGCAGCCCTGGGACCAATCAAGAGACCCAGTACTTC.

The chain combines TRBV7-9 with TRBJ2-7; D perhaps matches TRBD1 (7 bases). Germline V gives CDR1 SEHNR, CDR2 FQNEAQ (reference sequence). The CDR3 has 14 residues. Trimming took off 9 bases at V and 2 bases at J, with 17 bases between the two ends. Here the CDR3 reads CASGGPRGAYEQYF. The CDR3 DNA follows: TGTGCCAGTGGCGGACCCAGGGGGGCCTACGAGCAGTACTTC.

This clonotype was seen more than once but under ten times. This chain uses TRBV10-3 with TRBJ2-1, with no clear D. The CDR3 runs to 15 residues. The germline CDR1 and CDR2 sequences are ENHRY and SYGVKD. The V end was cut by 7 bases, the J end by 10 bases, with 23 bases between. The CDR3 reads CAIKANSQPSGEQFF. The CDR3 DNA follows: TGTGCCATCAAGGCAAACTCCCAACCAAGTGGCGAGCAGTTCTTC.

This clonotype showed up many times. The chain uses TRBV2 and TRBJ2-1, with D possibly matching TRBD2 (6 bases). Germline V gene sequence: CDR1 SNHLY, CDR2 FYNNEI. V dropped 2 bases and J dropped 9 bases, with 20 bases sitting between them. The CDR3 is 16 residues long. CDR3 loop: CASSERGGKERGEQFF. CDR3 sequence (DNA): TGTGCCAGCAGTGAACGGGGCGGGAAGGAGAGGGGTGAGCAGTTCTTC.

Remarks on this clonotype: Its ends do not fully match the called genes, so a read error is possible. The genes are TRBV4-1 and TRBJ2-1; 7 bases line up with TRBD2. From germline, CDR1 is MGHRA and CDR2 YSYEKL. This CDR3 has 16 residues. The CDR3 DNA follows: TGCGCCGGCAGCCAAGATCCTGGGGGGGGGAACAATGAGCAGTTCTTC. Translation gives CAGSQDPGGGNNEQFF.

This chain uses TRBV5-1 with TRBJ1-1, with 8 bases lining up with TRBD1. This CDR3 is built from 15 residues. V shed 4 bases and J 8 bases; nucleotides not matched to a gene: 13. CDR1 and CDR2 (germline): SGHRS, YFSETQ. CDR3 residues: CASSQSRGLGAEAFF. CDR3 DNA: TGCGCCAGCAGCCAATCCAGGGGGCTAGGGGCAGAAGCTTTCTTT.

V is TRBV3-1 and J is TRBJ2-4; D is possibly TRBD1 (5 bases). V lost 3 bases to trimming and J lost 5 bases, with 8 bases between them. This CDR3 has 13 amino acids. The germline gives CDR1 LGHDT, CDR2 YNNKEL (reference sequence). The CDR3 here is CASSQGRENIQYF. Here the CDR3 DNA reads TGTGCCAGCAGCCAGGGCAGGGAAAACATTCAGTACTTC. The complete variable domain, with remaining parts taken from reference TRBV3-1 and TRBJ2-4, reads DTAVSQTPKYLVTQMGNDKSIKCEQNLGHDTMYWYKQDSKKFLKIMFSYNNKELIINETVPNRFSPKSPDKAHLNLHINSLELGDSAVYFCASSQGRENIQYFGAGTRLSVL.

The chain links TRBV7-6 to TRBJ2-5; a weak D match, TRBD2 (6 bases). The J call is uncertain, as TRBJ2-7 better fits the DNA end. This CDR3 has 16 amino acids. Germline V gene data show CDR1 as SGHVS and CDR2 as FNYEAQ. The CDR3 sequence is CASSPFSVPGVYEQYF. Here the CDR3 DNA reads TGTGCCAGCAGCCCCTTTTCGGTCCCGGGGGTCTACGAGCAGTACTTC.

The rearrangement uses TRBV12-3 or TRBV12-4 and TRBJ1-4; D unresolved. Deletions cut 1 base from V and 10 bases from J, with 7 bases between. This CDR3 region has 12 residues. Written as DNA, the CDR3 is TGTGCCAGCAGTTTAGGGCCGGGAAAACTGTTTTTT. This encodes CASSLGPGKLFF.